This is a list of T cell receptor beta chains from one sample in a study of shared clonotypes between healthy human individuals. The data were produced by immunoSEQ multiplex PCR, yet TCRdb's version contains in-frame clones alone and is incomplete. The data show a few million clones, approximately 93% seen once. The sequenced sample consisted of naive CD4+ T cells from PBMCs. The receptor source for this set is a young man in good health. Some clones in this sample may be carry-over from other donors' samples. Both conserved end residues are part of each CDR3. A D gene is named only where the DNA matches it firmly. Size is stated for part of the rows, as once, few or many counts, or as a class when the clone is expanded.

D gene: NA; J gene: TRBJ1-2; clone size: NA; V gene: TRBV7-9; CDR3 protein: CASSLLGAQGGYTF; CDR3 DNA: TGTGCCAGCAGCTTACTGGGGGCCCAAGGAGGCTACACCTTC
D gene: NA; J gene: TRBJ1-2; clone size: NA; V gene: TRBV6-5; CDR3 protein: CASSRQANYGYTF; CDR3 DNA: TGTGCCAGCAGTCGACAGGCTAACTATGGCTACACCTTC
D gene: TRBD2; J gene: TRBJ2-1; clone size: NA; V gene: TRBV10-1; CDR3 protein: CASSESSLAGRIEQFF; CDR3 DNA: TGCGCCAGCAGTGAAAGTTCATTAGCGGGACGGATCGAGCAGTTCTTC
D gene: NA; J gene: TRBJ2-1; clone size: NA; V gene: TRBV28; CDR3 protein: CASSLYPGAENEQFF; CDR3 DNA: TGTGCCAGCAGTTTATATCCGGGAGCGGAGAATGAGCAGTTCTTC
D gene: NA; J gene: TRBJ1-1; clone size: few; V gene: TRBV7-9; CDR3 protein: CASRALNTEAFF; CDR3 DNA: TGTGCCAGCAGAGCCCTGAACACTGAAGCTTTCTTT
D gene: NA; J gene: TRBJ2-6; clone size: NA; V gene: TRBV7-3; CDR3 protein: CASRGSGANVLTF; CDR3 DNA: TGTGCCAGCAGGGGCTCTGGGGCCAACGTCCTGACTTTC
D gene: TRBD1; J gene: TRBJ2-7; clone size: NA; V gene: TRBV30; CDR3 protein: CAWSVGDWTGGGEQYF; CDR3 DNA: TGTGCCTGGAGTGTAGGGGATTGGACAGGGGGTGGCGAGCAGTACTTC
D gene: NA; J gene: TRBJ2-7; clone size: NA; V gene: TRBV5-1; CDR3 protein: CASSLPSTTTYEQYF; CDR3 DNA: TGCGCCAGCAGCTTACCTTCAACGACGACCTACGAGCAGTACTTC
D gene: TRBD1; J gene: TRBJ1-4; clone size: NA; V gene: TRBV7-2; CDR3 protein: CASSFFGTGNEKLFF; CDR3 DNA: TGTGCCAGCAGCTTTTTCGGGACAGGGAATGAAAAACTGTTTTTT
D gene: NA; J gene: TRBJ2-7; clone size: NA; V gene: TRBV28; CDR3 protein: CASSSRGYEQYF; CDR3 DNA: TGTGCCAGCAGTAGCCGGGGGTACGAGCAGTACTTC
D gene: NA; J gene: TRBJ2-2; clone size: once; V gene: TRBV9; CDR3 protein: CASSFRVNTGELFF; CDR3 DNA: TGTGCCAGCAGCTTTCGGGTGAACACCGGGGAGCTGTTTTTT
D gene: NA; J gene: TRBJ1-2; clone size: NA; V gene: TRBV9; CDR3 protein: CASSVEGLAGYTF; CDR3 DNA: TGTGCCAGCAGCGTAGAGGGACTCGCCGGCTACACCTTC
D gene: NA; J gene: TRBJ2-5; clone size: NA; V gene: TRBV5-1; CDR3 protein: CASSLSTPGSGETQYF; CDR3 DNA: TGCGCCAGCAGCTTGTCAACCCCAGGGTCGGGGGAGACCCAGTACTTC
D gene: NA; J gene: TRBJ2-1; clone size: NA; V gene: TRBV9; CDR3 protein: CASSLTGQNYNEQFF; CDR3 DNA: TGTGCCAGCAGCTTAACTGGACAGAACTACAATGAGCAGTTCTTC
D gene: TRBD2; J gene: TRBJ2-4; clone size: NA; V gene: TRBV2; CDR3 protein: CASRTGGLSNIQYF; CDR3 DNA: TGTGCCAGCAGGACGGGGGGACTCTCGAACATTCAGTACTTC
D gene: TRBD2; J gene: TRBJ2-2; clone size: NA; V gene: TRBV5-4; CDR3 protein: CASSAGTSGNTGELFF; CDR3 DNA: TGTGCCAGCAGCGCCGGGACTAGCGGGAACACCGGGGAGCTGTTTTTT
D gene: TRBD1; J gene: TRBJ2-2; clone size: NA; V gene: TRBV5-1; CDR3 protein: CASNPTGVGTGELFF; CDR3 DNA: TGCGCCAGCAACCCCACAGGGGTAGGCACCGGGGAGCTGTTTTTT
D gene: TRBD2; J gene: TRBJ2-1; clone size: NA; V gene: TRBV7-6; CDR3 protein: CASCPAGGNSYNEQFF; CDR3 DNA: TGTGCCAGCTGCCCGGCGGGAGGTAACTCCTACAATGAGCAGTTCTTC
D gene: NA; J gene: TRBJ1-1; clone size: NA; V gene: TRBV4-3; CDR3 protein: CASSQVIGPAAEAFF; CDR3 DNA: TGCGCCAGCAGCCAAGTCATCGGGCCGGCTGCTGAAGCTTTCTTT
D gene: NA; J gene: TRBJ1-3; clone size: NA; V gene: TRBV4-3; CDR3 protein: CASSQDKKGRANTIYF; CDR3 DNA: TGCGCCAGCAGCCAAGATAAGAAGGGAAGGGCTAACACCATATATTTT
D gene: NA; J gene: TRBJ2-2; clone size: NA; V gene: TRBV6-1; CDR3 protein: CASSTRDSRAGELFF; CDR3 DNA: TGTGCCAGCAGCACACGGGACTCTAGGGCCGGGGAGCTGTTTTTT
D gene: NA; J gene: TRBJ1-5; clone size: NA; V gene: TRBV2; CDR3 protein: CASRGEGGWGNQPQHF; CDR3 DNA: TGTGCCAGCAGGGGGGAAGGCGGGTGGGGCAATCAGCCCCAGCATTTT
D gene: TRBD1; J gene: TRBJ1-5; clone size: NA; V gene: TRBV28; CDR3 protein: CASSLTGQGNPPQHF; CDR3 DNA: TGTGCCAGCAGTTTAACGGGACAGGGTAACCCACCCCAGCATTTT
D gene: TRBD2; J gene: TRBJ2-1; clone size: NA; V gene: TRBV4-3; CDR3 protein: CASSQGLLAGGIDEQFF; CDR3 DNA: TGCGCCAGCAGCCAAGGGCTCCTAGCGGGAGGGATCGATGAGCAGTTCTTC
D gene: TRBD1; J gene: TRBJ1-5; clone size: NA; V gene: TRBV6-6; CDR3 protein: CASSYTGDRNQPQHF; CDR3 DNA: TGTGCCAGCAGTTATACAGGGGACCGCAATCAGCCCCAGCATTTT
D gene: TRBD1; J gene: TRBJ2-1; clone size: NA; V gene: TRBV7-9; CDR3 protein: CASSLGTGDNEQFF; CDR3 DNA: TGTGCCAGCAGCTTAGGGACAGGGGACAATGAGCAGTTCTTC
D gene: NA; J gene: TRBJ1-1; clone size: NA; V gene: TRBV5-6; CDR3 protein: CASSLDWGNTEAFF; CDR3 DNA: TGTGCCAGCAGCTTGGATTGGGGTAACACTGAAGCTTTCTTT
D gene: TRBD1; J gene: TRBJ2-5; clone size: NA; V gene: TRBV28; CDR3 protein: CASSTPRQGGETQYF; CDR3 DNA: TGTGCCAGCAGTACACCTCGACAGGGCGGAGAGACCCAGTACTTC
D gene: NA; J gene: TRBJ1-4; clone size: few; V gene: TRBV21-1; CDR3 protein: CASSKYAGPF; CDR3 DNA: TGTGCCAGCAGCAAATATGCGGGCCCTTTT
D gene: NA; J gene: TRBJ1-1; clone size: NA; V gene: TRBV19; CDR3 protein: CASREPGRELGEAFF; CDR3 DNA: TGTGCCAGTCGCGAGCCCGGACGGGAGCTCGGGGAAGCTTTCTTT
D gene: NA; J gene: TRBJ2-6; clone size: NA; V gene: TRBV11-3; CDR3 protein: CASRQHGAQDSGANVLTF; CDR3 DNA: TGTGCCAGCCGCCAACACGGGGCTCAGGACTCTGGGGCCAACGTCCTGACTTTC
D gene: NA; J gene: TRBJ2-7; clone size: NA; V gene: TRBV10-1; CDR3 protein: CASSVDGSYEQYF; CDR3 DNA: TGCGCCAGCTCCGTCGACGGCTCCTACGAGCAGTACTTC
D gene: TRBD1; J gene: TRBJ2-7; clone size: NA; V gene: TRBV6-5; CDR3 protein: CASSPPGQGGEQYF; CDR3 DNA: TGTGCCAGCAGTCCTCCGGGACAGGGCGGCGAGCAGTACTTC
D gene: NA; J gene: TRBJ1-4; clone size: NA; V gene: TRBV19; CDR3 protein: CASQPGATNEKLFF; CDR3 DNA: TGTGCCAGCCAACCGGGAGCAACTAATGAAAAACTGTTTTTT
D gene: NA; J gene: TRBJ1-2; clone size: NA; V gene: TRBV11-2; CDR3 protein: CASSIGGVKGYTF; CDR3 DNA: TGTGCCAGCAGCATTGGGGGGGTAAAGGGCTACACCTTC
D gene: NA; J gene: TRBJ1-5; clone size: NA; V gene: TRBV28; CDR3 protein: CATDLKQAMNQPQHF; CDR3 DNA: TGTGCCACCGACTTAAAACAGGCCATGAATCAGCCCCAGCATTTT
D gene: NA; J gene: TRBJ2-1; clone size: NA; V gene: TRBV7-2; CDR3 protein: CASSLYYGLTRNEQFF; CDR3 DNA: TGTGCCAGCAGCTTATATTACGGGCTGACGAGGAATGAGCAGTTCTTC
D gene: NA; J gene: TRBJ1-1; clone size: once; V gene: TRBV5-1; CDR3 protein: CASSSGTVGTEAFF; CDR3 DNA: TGCGCCAGCAGCTCCGGGACTGTGGGGACTGAAGCTTTCTTT
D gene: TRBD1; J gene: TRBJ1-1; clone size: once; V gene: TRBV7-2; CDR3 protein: CASSLRSVRGSEAFF; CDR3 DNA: TGTGCCAGCAGCTTACGGTCCGTCAGGGGGTCTGAAGCTTTCTTT
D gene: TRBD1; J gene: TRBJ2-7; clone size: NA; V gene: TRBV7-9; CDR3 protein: CASSQGMGQGDEQYF; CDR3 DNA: TGTGCCAGCAGCCAAGGAATGGGACAGGGAGACGAGCAGTACTTC
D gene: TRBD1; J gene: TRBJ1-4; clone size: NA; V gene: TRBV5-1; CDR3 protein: CASSWDRGRSGNEKLFF; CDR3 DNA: TGCGCCAGCAGCTGGGACAGGGGACGATCGGGTAATGAAAAACTGTTTTTT